This T cell receptor (beta chain) appears in the sequencing data of a study of blood T cell repertoires in COVID-19. Study as a whole: Sites in the United States, Italy and Spain provided acute and convalescent COVID-19 samples.

TCRdb's copy holds only in-frame clones and misses some; the assay was immunoSEQ multiplex PCR. The sample holds hundreds of thousands of clones, 90% seen once. This CDR3 is 12 amino acids long. Per germline, CDR1 SNHLY and CDR2 FYNNEI. The ends lost 7 bases at V and 9 bases at J; junction bases unmatched: 5. Participant age was roughly 18 to 90 years, and participants resided in approximately 24 US areas. The sample was PBMCs or T cells enriched from blood (not recorded which). V and J are TRBV2 and TRBJ2-1; 8 positions agree with TRBD2. The TCR comes from a woman under 30 with acute COVID-19. Written as DNA, the CDR3 is TGTGCCAGCACGGGGGGGGCTGGTGAGCAGTTCTTC. It codes for CASTGGAGEQFF.